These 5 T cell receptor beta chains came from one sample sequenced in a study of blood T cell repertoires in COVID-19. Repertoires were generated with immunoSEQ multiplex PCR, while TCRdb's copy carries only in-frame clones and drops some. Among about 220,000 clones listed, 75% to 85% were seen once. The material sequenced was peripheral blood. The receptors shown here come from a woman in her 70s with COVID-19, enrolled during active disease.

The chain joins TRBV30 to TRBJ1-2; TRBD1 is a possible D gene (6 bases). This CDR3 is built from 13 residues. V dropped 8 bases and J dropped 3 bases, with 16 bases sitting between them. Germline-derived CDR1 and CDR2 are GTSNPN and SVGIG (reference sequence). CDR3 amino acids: CAERGGSDYGYTF. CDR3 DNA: TGTGCCGAGAGAGGGGGTTCGGACTATGGCTACACCTTC.

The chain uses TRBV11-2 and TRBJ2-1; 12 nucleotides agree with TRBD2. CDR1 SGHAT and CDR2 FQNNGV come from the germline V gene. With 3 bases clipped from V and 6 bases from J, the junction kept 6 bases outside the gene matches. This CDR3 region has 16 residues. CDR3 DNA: TGTGCCAGCAGCTTGAGACTAGCGGGAGACGGCAATGAGCAGTTCTTC. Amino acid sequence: CASSLRLAGDGNEQFF.

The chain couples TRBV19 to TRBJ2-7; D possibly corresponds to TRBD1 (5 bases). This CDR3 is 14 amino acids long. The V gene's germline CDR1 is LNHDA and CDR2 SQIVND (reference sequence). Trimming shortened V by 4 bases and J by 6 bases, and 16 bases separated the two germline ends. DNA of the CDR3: TGTGCCAGTAGTAGCAGTTCAGGGTCAGGCGAGCAGTACTTC. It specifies CASSSSSGSGEQYF.

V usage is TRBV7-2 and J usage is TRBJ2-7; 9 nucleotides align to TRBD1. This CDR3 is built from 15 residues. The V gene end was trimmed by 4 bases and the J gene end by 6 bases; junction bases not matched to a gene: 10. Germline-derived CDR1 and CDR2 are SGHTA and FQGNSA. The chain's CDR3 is CASSSTTGTGFEQYF. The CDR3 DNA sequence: TGTGCCAGCAGCTCGACGACCGGGACAGGGTTCGAGCAGTACTTC.

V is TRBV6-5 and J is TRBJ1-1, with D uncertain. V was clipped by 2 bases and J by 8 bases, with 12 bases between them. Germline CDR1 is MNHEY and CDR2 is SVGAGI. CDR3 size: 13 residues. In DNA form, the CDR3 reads TGTGCCAGCAGTTACGAACTAGGAAGGGAAGCTTTCTTT. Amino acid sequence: CASSYELGREAFF.